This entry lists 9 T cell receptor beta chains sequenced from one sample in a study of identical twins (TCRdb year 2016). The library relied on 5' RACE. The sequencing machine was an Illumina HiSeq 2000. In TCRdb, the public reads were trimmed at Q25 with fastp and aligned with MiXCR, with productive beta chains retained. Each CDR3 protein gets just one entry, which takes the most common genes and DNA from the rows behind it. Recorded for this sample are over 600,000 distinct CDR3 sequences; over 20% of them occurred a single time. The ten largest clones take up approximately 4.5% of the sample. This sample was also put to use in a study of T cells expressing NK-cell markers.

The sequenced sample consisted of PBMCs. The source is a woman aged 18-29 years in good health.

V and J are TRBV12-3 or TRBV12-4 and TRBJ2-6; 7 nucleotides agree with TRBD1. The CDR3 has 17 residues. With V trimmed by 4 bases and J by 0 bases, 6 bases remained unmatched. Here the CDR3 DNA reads TGTGCCAGCAGTTGGGTAGCAGGGGGCTCTGGGGCCAACGTCCTGACTTTC. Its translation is CASSWVAGGSGANVLTF.

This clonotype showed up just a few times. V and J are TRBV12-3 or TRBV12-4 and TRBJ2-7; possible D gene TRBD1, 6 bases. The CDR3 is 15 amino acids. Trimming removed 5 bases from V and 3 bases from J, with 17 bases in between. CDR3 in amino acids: CASSPGGTQSYEQYF. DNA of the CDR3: TGTGCCAGCAGTCCCGGTGGGACACAAAGCTACGAGCAGTACTTC.

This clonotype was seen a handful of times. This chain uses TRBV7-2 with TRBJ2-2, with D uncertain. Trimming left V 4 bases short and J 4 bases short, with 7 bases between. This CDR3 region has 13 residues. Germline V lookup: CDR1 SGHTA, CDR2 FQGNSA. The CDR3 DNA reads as TGTGCCAGCAGCTCCCCCTTCACCGGGGAGCTGTTTTTT. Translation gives CASSSPFTGELFF.

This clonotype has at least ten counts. Here the CDR3 DNA reads TGTGCCACCAGCAGAGATAAGAGCAATCAGCCCCAGCATTTT. Residues: CATSRDKSNQPQHF. The rearrangement uses TRBV15 and TRBJ1-5; D is undetermined. V lost 0 bases and J lost 1, with 4 bases in between. This CDR3 spans 14 amino acids. Germline V gene data show CDR1 as LNHNV and CDR2 as YYDKDF (reference sequence).

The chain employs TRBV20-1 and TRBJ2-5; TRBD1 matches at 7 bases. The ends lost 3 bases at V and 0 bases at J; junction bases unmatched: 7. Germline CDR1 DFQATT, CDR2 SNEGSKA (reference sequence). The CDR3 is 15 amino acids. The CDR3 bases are TGCAGTGCTAGGGGACAGACTTCAAACCAAGAGACCCAGTACTTC. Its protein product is CSARGQTSNQETQYF.

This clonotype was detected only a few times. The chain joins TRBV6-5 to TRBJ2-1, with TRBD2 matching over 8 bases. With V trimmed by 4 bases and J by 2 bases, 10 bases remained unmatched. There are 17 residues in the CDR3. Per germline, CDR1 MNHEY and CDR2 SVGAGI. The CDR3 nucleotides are TGTGCCAGCAGTTTCTCACCGGGACTAGGGACCTACAATGAGCAGTTCTTC. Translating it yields CASSFSPGLGTYNEQFF.

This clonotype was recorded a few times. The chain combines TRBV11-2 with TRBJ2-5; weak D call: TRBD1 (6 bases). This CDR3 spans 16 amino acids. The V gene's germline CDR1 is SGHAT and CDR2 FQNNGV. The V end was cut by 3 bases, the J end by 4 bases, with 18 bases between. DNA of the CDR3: TGTGCCAGCAGCTTGGGGCAGGGGAAGAACTCAGAGACCCAGTACTTC. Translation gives CASSLGQGKNSETQYF.

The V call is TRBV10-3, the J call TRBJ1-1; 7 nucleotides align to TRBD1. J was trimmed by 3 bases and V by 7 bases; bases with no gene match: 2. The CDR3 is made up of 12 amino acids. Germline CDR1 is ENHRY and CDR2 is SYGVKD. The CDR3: CAIKGQDTEAFF. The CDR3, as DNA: TGTGCCATCAAAGGACAGGACACTGAAGCTTTCTTT.

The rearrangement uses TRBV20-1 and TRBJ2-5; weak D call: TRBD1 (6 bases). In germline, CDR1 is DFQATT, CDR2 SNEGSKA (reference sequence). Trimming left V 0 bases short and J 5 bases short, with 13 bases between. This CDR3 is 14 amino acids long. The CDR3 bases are TGCAGTGCTAGAGATCTCCAGGGGACGGAGACCCAGTACTTC. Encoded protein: CSARDLQGTETQYF.